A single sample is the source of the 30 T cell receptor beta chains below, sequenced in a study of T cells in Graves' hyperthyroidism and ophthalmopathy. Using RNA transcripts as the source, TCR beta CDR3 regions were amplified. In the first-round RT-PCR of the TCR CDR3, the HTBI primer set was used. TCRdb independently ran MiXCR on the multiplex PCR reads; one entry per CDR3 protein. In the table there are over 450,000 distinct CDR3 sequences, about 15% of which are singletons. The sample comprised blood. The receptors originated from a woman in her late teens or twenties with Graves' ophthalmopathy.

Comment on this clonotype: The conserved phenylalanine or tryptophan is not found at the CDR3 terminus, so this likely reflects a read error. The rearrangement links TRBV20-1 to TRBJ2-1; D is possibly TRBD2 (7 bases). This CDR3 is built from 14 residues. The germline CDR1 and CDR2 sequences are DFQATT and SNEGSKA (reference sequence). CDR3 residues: CSARGGGRYNEQFL. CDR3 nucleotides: TGCAGTGCGAGAGGGGGGGGGCGGTACAATGAGCAGTTCCTC.

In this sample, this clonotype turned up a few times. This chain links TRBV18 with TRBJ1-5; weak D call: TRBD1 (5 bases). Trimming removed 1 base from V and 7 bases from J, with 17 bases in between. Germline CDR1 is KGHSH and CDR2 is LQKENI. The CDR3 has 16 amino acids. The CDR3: CASSPQSGRNGQPQHF. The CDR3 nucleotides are TGTGCCAGCTCACCACAGTCAGGGAGGAATGGACAGCCCCAGCATTTT.

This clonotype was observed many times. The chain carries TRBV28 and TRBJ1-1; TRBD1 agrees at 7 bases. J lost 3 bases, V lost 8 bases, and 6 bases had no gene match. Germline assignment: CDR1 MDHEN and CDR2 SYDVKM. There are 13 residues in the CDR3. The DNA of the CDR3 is TGTGCCAGCTCACTACAGGGGTACACTGAAGCTTTCTTT. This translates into CASSLQGYTEAFF. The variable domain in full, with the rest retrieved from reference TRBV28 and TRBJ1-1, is DVKVTQSSRYLVKRTGEKVFLECVQDMDHENMFWYRQDPGLGLRLIYFSYDVKMKEKGDIPEGYSVSREKKERFSLILESASTNQTSMYLCASSLQGYTEAFFGQGTRLTVV.

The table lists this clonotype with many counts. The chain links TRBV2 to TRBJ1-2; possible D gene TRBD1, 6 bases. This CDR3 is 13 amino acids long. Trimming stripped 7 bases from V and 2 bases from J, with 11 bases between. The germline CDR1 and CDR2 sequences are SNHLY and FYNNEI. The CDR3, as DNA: TGTGCCAGCACTACCGACAGGAACTATGGCTACACCTTC. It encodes CASTTDRNYGYTF. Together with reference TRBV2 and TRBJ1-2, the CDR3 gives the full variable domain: EPEVTQTPSHQVTQMGQEVILRCVPISNHLYFYWYRQILGQKVEFLVSFYNNEISEKSEIFDDQFSVERPDGSNFTLKIRSTKLEDSAMYFCASTTDRNYGYTFGSGTRLTVV.

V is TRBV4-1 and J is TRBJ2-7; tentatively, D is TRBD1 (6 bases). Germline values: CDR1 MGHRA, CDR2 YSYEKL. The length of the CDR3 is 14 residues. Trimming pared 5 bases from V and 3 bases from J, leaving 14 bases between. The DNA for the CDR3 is TGCGCCAGCAGCATCTCAGGGGCCCACTACGAGCAGTACTTC. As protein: CASSISGAHYEQYF.

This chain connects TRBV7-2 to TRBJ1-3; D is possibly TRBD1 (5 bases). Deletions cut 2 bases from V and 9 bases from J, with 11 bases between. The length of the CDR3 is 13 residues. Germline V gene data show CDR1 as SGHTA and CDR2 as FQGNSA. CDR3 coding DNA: TGTGCCAGCAGCTTACTTGGGGGAGGCACCATATATTTT. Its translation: CASSLLGGGTIYF.

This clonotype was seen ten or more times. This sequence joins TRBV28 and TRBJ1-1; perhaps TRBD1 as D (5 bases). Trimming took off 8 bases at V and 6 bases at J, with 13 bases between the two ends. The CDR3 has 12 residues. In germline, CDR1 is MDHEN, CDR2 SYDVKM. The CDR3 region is CASGGGSPEAFF. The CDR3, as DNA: TGTGCCAGCGGGGGAGGGTCCCCTGAAGCTTTCTTT. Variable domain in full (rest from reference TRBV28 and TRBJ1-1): DVKVTQSSRYLVKRTGEKVFLECVQDMDHENMFWYRQDPGLGLRLIYFSYDVKMKEKGDIPEGYSVSREKKERFSLILESASTNQTSMYLCASGGGSPEAFFGQGTRLTVV.

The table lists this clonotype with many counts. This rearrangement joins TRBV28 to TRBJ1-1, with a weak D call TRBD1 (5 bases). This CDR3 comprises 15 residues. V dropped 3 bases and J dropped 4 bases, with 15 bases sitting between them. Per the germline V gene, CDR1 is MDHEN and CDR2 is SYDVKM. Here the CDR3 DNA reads TGTGCCAGCAGTTTGGGGGGTGTGGGCGGCACTGAAGCTTTCTTT. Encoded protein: CASSLGGVGGTEAFF. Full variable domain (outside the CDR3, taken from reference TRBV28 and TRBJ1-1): DVKVTQSSRYLVKRTGEKVFLECVQDMDHENMFWYRQDPGLGLRLIYFSYDVKMKEKGDIPEGYSVSREKKERFSLILESASTNQTSMYLCASSLGGVGGTEAFFGQGTRLTVV.

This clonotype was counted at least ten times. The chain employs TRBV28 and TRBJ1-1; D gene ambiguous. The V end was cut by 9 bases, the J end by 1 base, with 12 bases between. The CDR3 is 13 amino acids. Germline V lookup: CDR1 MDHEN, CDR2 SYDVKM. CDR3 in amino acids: CASGAPTNTEAFF. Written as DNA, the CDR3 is TGTGCCAGTGGCGCCCCGACGAACACTGAAGCTTTCTTT.

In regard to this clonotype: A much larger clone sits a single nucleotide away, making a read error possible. The CDR3 DNA sequence: TGCAGTATTGCTGACAACAATGAGCAGTACTTC. It encodes CSIADNNEQYF. The chain joins TRBV20-1 to TRBJ2-1, with D hard to call. The end of the DNA fits TRBJ2-7 better, so the J call may be wrong. Germline V gene data show CDR1 as DFQATT and CDR2 as SNEGSKA (reference sequence). The CDR3 runs 11 residues.

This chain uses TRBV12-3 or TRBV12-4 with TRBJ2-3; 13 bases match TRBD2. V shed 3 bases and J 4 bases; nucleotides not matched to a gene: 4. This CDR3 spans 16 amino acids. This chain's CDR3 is CASSLGLAGFADTQYF. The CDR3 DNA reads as TGTGCCAGCAGTTTGGGACTAGCGGGATTCGCAGATACGCAGTATTTT.

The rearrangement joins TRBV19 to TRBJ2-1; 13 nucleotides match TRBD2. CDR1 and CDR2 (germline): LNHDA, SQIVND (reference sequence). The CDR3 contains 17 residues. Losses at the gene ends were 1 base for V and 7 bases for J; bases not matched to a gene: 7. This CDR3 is CASSIGTSGSAGNEQFF. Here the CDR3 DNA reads TGTGCCAGTAGTATAGGGACTAGCGGGAGCGCCGGGAATGAGCAGTTCTTC. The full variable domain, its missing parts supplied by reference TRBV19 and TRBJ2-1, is DGGITQSPKYLFRKEGQNVTLSCEQNLNHDAMYWYRQDPGQGLRLIYYSQIVNDFQKGDIAEGYSVSREKKESFPLTVTSAQKNPTAFYLCASSIGTSGSAGNEQFFGPGTRLTVL.

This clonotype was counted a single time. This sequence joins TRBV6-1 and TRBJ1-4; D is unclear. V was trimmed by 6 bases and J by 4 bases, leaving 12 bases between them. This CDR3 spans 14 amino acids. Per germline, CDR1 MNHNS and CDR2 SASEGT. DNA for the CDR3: TGTGCCAGCAGCCCCGATGACCTTAATGAAAAACTGTTTTTT. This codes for CASSPDDLNEKLFF.

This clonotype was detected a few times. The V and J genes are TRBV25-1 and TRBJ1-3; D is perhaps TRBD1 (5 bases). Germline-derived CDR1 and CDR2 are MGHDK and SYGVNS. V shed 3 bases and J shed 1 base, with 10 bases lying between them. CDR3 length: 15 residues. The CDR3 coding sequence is TGTGCCAGCAGTGATGGAGGGGCATCTGGAAACACCATATATTTT. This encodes CASSDGGASGNTIYF.

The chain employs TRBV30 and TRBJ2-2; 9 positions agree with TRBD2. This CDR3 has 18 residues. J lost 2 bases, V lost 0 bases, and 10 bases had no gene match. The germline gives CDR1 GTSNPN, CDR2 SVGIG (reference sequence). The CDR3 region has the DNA TGTGCCTGGAGTGTACCGGCCGCGGGAGGGCCTAACACCGGGGAGCTGTTTTTT. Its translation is CAWSVPAAGGPNTGELFF.

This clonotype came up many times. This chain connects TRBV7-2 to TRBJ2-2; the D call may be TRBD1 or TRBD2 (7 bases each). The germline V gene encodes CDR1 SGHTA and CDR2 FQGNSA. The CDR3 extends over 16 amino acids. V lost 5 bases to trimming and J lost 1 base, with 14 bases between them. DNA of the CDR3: TGTGCCAGCAGCCCAGGGGGGGGCCTGAACACCGGGGAGCTGTTTTTT. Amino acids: CASSPGGGLNTGELFF.

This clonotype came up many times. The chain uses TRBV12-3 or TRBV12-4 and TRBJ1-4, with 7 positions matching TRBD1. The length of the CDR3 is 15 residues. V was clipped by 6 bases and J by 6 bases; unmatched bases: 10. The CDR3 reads CASSQSQGRDEKLFF. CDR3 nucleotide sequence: TGTGCCAGCAGCCAATCACAGGGGCGGGATGAAAAACTGTTTTTT.

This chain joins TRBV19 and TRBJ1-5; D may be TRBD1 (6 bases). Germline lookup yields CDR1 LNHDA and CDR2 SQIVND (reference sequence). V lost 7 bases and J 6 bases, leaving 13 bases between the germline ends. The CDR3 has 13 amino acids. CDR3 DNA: TGTGCCAGTACCCGACAGGCGGGTCAGCCCCAGCATTTT. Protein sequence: CASTRQAGQPQHF.

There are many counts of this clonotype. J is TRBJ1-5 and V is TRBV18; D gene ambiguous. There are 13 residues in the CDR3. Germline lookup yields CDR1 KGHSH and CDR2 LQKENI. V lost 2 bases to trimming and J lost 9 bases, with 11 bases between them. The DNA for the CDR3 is TGTGCCAGCTCACCATTGGGGAATAGGCCCCAGCATTTT. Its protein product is CASSPLGNRPQHF.

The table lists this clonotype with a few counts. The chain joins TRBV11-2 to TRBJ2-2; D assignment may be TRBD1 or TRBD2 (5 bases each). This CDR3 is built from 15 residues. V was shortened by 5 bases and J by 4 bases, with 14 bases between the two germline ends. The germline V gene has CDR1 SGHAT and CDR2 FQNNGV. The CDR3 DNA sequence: TGTGCCAGCAGCAGGGACCCCCCCAGCACCGGGGAGCTGTTTTTT. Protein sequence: CASSRDPPSTGELFF.

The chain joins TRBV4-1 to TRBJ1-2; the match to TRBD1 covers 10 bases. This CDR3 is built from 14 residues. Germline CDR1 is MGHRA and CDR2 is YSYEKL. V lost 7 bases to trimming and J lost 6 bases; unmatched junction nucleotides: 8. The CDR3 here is CASTLRQGADGYTF. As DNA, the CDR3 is TGCGCCAGCACCCTAAGACAGGGGGCGGATGGCTACACCTTC.

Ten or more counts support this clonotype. CDR3 residues: CASSSPGHRNEQFF. The CDR3 bases are TGTGCCAGCAGCTCACCGGGACACAGAAATGAGCAGTTCTTC. The V call is TRBV11-3, the J call TRBJ2-1; tentatively, D is TRBD1 (6 bases). The CDR3 has 14 residues. V was trimmed by 4 bases and J by 7 bases, leaving 14 bases between them. Germline CDR1 reads SGHNT; CDR2 reads YENEEA.

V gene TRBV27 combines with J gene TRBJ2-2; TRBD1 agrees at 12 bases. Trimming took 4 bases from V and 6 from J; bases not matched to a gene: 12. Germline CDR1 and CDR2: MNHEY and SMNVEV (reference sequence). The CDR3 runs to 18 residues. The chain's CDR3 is CASSSGTGGFSVAGELFF. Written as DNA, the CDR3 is TGTGCCAGCAGTTCCGGGACAGGGGGCTTTTCGGTGGCCGGGGAGCTGTTTTTT.

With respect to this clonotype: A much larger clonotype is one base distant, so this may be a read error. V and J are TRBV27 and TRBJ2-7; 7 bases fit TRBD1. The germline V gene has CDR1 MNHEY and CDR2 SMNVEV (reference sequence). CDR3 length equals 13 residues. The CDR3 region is CDSSLQQGNEQYF. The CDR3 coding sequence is TGTGACAGCAGTTTACAACAGGGGAACGAGCAGTACTTC.

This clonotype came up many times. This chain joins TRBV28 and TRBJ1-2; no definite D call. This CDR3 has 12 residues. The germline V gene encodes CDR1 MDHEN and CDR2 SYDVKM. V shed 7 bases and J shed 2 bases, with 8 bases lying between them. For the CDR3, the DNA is TGTGCCAGCAATGAACCCAACTATGGCTACACCTTC. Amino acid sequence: CASNEPNYGYTF.

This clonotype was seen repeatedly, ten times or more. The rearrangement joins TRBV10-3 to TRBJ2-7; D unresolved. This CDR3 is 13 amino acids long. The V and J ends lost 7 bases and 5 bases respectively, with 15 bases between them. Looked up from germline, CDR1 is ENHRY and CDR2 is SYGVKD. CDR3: CAITGSAPDEQYF. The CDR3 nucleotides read TGTGCCATCACTGGCAGCGCTCCGGACGAGCAGTACTTC.

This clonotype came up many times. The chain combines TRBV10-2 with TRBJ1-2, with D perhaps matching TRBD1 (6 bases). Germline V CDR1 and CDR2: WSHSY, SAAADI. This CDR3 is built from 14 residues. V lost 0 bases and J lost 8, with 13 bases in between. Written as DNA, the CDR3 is TGCGCCAGCAGTGAGTCCCGCAGGGGTGGCGGCTACACCTTC. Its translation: CASSESRRGGGYTF.

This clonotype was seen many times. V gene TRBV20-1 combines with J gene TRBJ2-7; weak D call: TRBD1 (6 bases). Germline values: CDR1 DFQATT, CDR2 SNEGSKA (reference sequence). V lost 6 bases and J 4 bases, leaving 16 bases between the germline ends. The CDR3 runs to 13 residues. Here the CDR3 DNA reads TGCAGTGCCCTTTCGGCACAGGGATACGAGCAGTACTTC. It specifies CSALSAQGYEQYF.

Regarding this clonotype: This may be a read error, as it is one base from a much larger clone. The CDR3 nucleotides are TGTGCCAGCAGCGTGGGACCGATTAGCAATCAGCCCCAGCATTTT. Translating gives CASSVGPISNQPQHF. This rearrangement joins TRBV2 to TRBJ1-5, with a weak D call TRBD1 (5 bases). Germline CDR1 SNHLY, CDR2 FYNNEI. This CDR3 comprises 15 residues. Deletions cut 6 bases from V and 0 bases from J, with 12 bases between.

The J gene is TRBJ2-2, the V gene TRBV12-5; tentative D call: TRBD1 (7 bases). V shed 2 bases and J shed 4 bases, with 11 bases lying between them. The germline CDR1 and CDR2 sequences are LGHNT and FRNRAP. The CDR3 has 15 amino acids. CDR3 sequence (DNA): TGTGCTAGTGGTTTGCGACAGGGAGGCACCGGGGAGCTGTTTTTT. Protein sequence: CASGLRQGGTGELFF.